What follows is one T cell receptor (beta chain) and its context. As yet, its antigen is unknown. From germline, CDR1 is MNHEY and CDR2 SVGAGI. The CDR3 is 13 residues long. V lost 7 bases and J lost 8, with 12 bases in between. Libraries were prepared by immunoSEQ multiplex PCR; TCRdb keeps only in-frame clonotypes and omits some of them. The data show about 11,000 clones, about 80% seen once. This sample was included in a study of follicular helper T cells after annual influenza vaccination. Time point defined: 2014-2015 season, pre-vaccination. Overall study findings and caveats: Recurrent ICOS+CD38+ cTfh clonotypes included tetramer and AIM influenza-specific ones.

The sequencing used CXCR5- memory CD4+ T cells sorted from blood, collected on the day of influenza vaccination. This TCR derives from an adult who received the influenza vaccine. The chain couples TRBV6-5 to TRBJ1-6; D remains ambiguous. The CDR3 DNA reads as TGTGCCAGCACGTGGAGGGTAGATTCACCCCTCCACTTT. This encodes CASTWRVDSPLHF.